The sequence of this TCR beta chain was determined in a study of T-cell reconstitution after alpha-beta-depleted transplantation in children. This clonotype was seen more than once but under ten times. The antigen is undetermined. Preparation of the TCRbeta library involved a method that used unique molecular identifiers. TCRdb itself ran the PCR reads through MiXCR, one entry per CDR3 protein. The data show some 80,000 distinct CDR3 sequences, 15% to 20% seen once. General study findings and limits: High day-60 TCRbeta diversity in some patients came from surviving recipient T cells and thymic progenitors. Alpha-beta T cells present about two months after transplant were reported to originate from several hundred expanded graft clones. T-cell counts and diversity at one year following transplant were attributed mainly to newly produced T cells.

V was cut by 4 bases and J by 2 bases, with 21 bases left in between. The CDR3 spans 17 residues. CDR1 is SGHRS, CDR2 YFSETQ, per germline. This chain connects TRBV5-1 to TRBJ2-5; the D gene is possibly TRBD2 (5 bases). The material sequenced was PBMCs, mostly from graft donor cells, taken 360 days after TCRalphabeta/CD19-depleted stem cell transplant. This sequence originates from a male patient under 10 years old who had a stem cell transplant for acute lymphoblastic leukemia, so the T cells may come from the graft donor. CDR3 in amino acids: CASSLWSLGGLQETQYF. CDR3 coding DNA: TGCGCCAGCAGCCTATGGAGCCTAGGAGGCCTGCAAGAGACCCAGTACTTC.